These T cell receptor beta chains were read from a single sample in a study of breast tumors, draining lymph nodes, adjacent tissues. Using its own MiXCR run on the multiplex PCR reads, TCRdb lists one record per CDR3 protein. The sample has about 230,000 distinct CDR3 sequences, about a third seen once; the top ten hold about 1.4%. Sequencing input: axillary lymph node tissue. These receptors were obtained from a female donor with breast cancer. Some clones in this sample may be carry-over from other donors' samples. The CDR3 runs from the conserved cysteine through the conserved F or W. The order of the fields is J gene, V gene, clone size, D gene, CDR3 DNA, CDR3 protein. A D gene is named only where the DNA matches it firmly. Not every row has a clone size; where given, it reads once, few, many or a size class.

j_call: TRBJ1-4
v_call: TRBV7-9
clone_size: many
d_call: -
cdr3_nt: TGTGCCAGCAGCTTATATTCCAGATCAAATGAAAAACTGTTTTTT
cdr3_aa: CASSLYSRSNEKLFF

j_call: TRBJ2-3
v_call: TRBV5-4
clone_size: many
d_call: -
cdr3_nt: TGTGCCAGCAGCTTGGAGGTGGGAGAGACGGGAGATACGCAGTATTTT
cdr3_aa: CASSLEVGETGDTQYF

j_call: TRBJ2-5
v_call: TRBV12-3/TRBV12-4
clone_size: many
d_call: -
cdr3_nt: TGTGCCAGCAGTCGTAGCGGAGGCAACCCACCGGGGACCCAGTACTTC
cdr3_aa: CASSRSGGNPPGTQYF

j_call: TRBJ2-3
v_call: TRBV6-2/TRBV6-3
clone_size: -
d_call: TRBD2
cdr3_nt: TGTGCCAGCAGTCACGGTAGCGGGAGCCCAGATACGCAGTATTTT
cdr3_aa: CASSHGSGSPDTQYF

j_call: TRBJ2-3
v_call: TRBV4-3
clone_size: many
d_call: TRBD2
cdr3_nt: TGCGCCAGCAGCCATCTTACTAGCGGGCGGGGAGATACGCAGTATTTT
cdr3_aa: CASSHLTSGRGDTQYF

j_call: TRBJ2-7
v_call: TRBV10-1
clone_size: -
d_call: TRBD2
cdr3_nt: TGCGCCAGCAACGGGACTAGCGGGTTTATTCCCTACGAGCAGTACTTC
cdr3_aa: CASNGTSGFIPYEQYF

j_call: TRBJ2-2
v_call: TRBV5-1
clone_size: -
d_call: -
cdr3_nt: TGCGCCAGCAGCTTGGGCAGGGATAGAGGGGAGCTGTTTTTT
cdr3_aa: CASSLGRDRGELFF

j_call: TRBJ2-7
v_call: TRBV25-1
clone_size: many
d_call: TRBD1
cdr3_nt: TGTGCCAGCAGTGGACTTCCGGGACAGGGTGACGAGCAGTACTTC
cdr3_aa: CASSGLPGQGDEQYF

j_call: TRBJ2-2
v_call: TRBV20-1
clone_size: -
d_call: -
cdr3_nt: TGCAGCGGGGCTGGGGTCGGCACCGGGGAGCTGTTTTTT
cdr3_aa: CSGAGVGTGELFF

j_call: TRBJ2-1
v_call: TRBV3-1
clone_size: many
d_call: -
cdr3_nt: TGTGCCAGTAGTAGGGACAATTCCTACAATGAGCAGTTCTTC
cdr3_aa: CASSRDNSYNEQFF

j_call: TRBJ1-4
v_call: TRBV5-1
clone_size: -
d_call: -
cdr3_nt: TGCGCCAGCAGCTTGGGGGAGCCTGGAACTGAAAAACTGTTTTTT
cdr3_aa: CASSLGEPGTEKLFF

j_call: TRBJ1-2
v_call: TRBV20-1
clone_size: -
d_call: TRBD1
cdr3_nt: TGCAGTGCTAGTGGCCAGGGGGAGAACTATGGCTACACCTTC
cdr3_aa: CSASGQGENYGYTF

j_call: TRBJ2-3
v_call: TRBV20-1
clone_size: -
d_call: -
cdr3_nt: TGCAGTGCTAGAAAGAGGGGCGAGGATACGCAGTATTTT
cdr3_aa: CSARKRGEDTQYF

j_call: TRBJ1-1
v_call: TRBV12-3/TRBV12-4
clone_size: few
d_call: TRBD1
cdr3_nt: TGTGCCAGCAGAACAGGGGGGGCTGAAGCTTTCTTT
cdr3_aa: CASRTGGAEAFF

j_call: TRBJ2-2
v_call: TRBV5-1
clone_size: many
d_call: -
cdr3_nt: TGCGCCAGCAGCTTGGTGGGGGGGCGCAGCACCGGGGAGCTGTTTTTT
cdr3_aa: CASSLVGGRSTGELFF

j_call: TRBJ2-2
v_call: TRBV11-3
clone_size: many
d_call: -
cdr3_nt: TGTGCCAGCAGCCATAGGGTGGTAGCTGAGAACACCGGGGAGCTGTTTTTT
cdr3_aa: CASSHRVVAENTGELFF

j_call: TRBJ2-7
v_call: TRBV29-1
clone_size: -
d_call: TRBD2
cdr3_nt: TGCAGCGCTTCTAGCGGGAGGGCAGGGGATCTCTACGAGCAGTACTTC
cdr3_aa: CSASSGRAGDLYEQYF

j_call: TRBJ2-1
v_call: TRBV7-8
clone_size: -
d_call: -
cdr3_nt: TGTGCCAGCAGCGACAATACAATGGACAATGAGCAGTTCTTC
cdr3_aa: CASSDNTMDNEQFF

j_call: TRBJ2-7
v_call: TRBV20-1
clone_size: many
d_call: TRBD1
cdr3_nt: TGCAGTGCTAGGGTAGAAGGGACAGTGCGTGACGAGCAGTACTTC
cdr3_aa: CSARVEGTVRDEQYF

j_call: TRBJ1-1
v_call: TRBV19
clone_size: -
d_call: -
cdr3_nt: TGTGCCAGTAGTTCTGACACCCATGAAGCTTTCTTT
cdr3_aa: CASSSDTHEAFF

j_call: TRBJ1-1
v_call: TRBV4-1
clone_size: few
d_call: -
cdr3_nt: TGCGCCAGCAGCCTGAGGTCTGAAGCTTTCTTT
cdr3_aa: CASSLRSEAFF

j_call: TRBJ2-1
v_call: TRBV29-1
clone_size: once
d_call: -
cdr3_nt: TGCAGCGTAGGAACCAACAATGAGCAGTTCTTC
cdr3_aa: CSVGTNNEQFF

j_call: TRBJ2-1
v_call: TRBV29-1
clone_size: -
d_call: TRBD1
cdr3_nt: TGCAGCGTTAAGGACAGGGTGGGCAACAATGAGCAGTTCTTC
cdr3_aa: CSVKDRVGNNEQFF

j_call: TRBJ1-2
v_call: TRBV20-1
clone_size: -
d_call: -
cdr3_nt: TGCAGTGCTAGCGGCAGATATGGCTACACCTTC
cdr3_aa: CSASGRYGYTF

j_call: TRBJ2-4
v_call: TRBV6-1
clone_size: few
d_call: TRBD2
cdr3_nt: TGTGCCAGCAGCCTCGGGACTAGCGGGAGAGGAGACATTCAGTACTTC
cdr3_aa: CASSLGTSGRGDIQYF

j_call: TRBJ1-4
v_call: TRBV4-1
clone_size: many
d_call: -
cdr3_nt: TGCGCCAGCAGCCAAGCGCATGGGGTCACTAATGAAAAACTGTTTTTT
cdr3_aa: CASSQAHGVTNEKLFF

j_call: TRBJ2-4
v_call: TRBV7-2
clone_size: many
d_call: -
cdr3_nt: TGTGCCAGCAGCTTAGCTGCAGGAGGGGTCAAAAACATTCAGTACTTC
cdr3_aa: CASSLAAGGVKNIQYF

j_call: TRBJ2-1
v_call: TRBV12-5
clone_size: many
d_call: -
cdr3_nt: TGTGCTAGTGGTTTGGTACAGCCAGGGTACAATGAGCAGTTCTTC
cdr3_aa: CASGLVQPGYNEQFF

j_call: TRBJ1-2
v_call: TRBV24-1
clone_size: -
d_call: -
cdr3_nt: TGTGCCACCAGTGCCAATAGCTACGGCTACACCTTC
cdr3_aa: CATSANSYGYTF

j_call: TRBJ1-2
v_call: TRBV29-1
clone_size: once
d_call: -
cdr3_nt: TGCAGCGTAGGCGGTCCTGGGGCCGGCTACACCTTC
cdr3_aa: CSVGGPGAGYTF

j_call: TRBJ2-7
v_call: TRBV11-2
clone_size: once
d_call: -
cdr3_nt: TGTGCCAGCAGCCTACAACCGACAGCGGGCCACGAGCAGTACTTC
cdr3_aa: CASSLQPTAGHEQYF

j_call: TRBJ2-1
v_call: TRBV18
clone_size: -
d_call: TRBD2
cdr3_nt: TGTGCCAGCTCACCAGACCCTAGCGGGAGGGGGAGTCGCTTC
cdr3_aa: CASSPDPSGRGSRF

j_call: TRBJ1-4
v_call: TRBV28
clone_size: many
d_call: -
cdr3_nt: TGTGCCAGCAGTTTAGCTGAAAAACTGTTTTTT
cdr3_aa: CASSLAEKLFF

j_call: TRBJ1-5
v_call: TRBV6-6
clone_size: many
d_call: -
cdr3_nt: TGTGCCAGCAGTTACTCGGGGGAAGGAGGCAATCAGCCCCAGCATTTT
cdr3_aa: CASSYSGEGGNQPQHF

j_call: TRBJ2-7
v_call: TRBV2
clone_size: -
d_call: TRBD2
cdr3_nt: TGTGCCAGCAGTTATAGACTAGCGGGAGGGCATCCCTACGAGCAGTACTTC
cdr3_aa: CASSYRLAGGHPYEQYF

j_call: TRBJ2-7
v_call: TRBV19
clone_size: -
d_call: TRBD2
cdr3_nt: TGTGCCAGTAGTGCCTCGGGACTAGCGGGAGGTTCCTACGAGCAGTACTTC
cdr3_aa: CASSASGLAGGSYEQYF

j_call: TRBJ1-1
v_call: TRBV11-3
clone_size: -
d_call: -
cdr3_nt: TGTGCCAGCAACCATTTAGGGGTTGTCACTGAAGCTTTCTTT
cdr3_aa: CASNHLGVVTEAFF

j_call: TRBJ2-5
v_call: TRBV20-1
clone_size: many
d_call: TRBD2
cdr3_nt: TGCAGTCTAACGGGCTCAGCGGGGGAGACCCAGTACTTC
cdr3_aa: CSLTGSAGETQYF

j_call: TRBJ2-6
v_call: TRBV7-3
clone_size: -
d_call: -
cdr3_nt: TGTGCCAGCAGCTTCCGGGTAGGACCGGACCAACTCCTGACTTTC
cdr3_aa: CASSFRVGPDQLLTF

j_call: TRBJ1-6
v_call: TRBV5-1
clone_size: -
d_call: -
cdr3_nt: TGCGCCAGCACGACCAGGGATGCGGGTGGCAGAAATAATTCACCCCTCCACTTT
cdr3_aa: CASTTRDAGGRNNSPLHF

j_call: TRBJ1-3
v_call: TRBV7-9
clone_size: many
d_call: TRBD1
cdr3_nt: TGTGCCAGCAGCTTAGCGCGGGCAGGGGGAAACTCTGGAAACACCATATATTTT
cdr3_aa: CASSLARAGGNSGNTIYF

j_call: TRBJ1-1
v_call: TRBV5-1
clone_size: once
d_call: -
cdr3_nt: TGCGCCAGCAGCTCGGCACAGCCGAACACTGAAGCGTTCTTT
cdr3_aa: CASSSAQPNTEAFF

j_call: TRBJ2-1
v_call: TRBV7-8
clone_size: many
d_call: -
cdr3_nt: TGTGCCAGCAGCTTACGGGGGGCCCCCGAGCAGTTCTTC
cdr3_aa: CASSLRGAPEQFF

j_call: TRBJ1-2
v_call: TRBV3-1
clone_size: many
d_call: TRBD1
cdr3_nt: TGTGCCAGCAGCCCGGACAGGGGCGGCCATGGCTACACCTTC
cdr3_aa: CASSPDRGGHGYTF

j_call: TRBJ2-4
v_call: TRBV29-1
clone_size: many
d_call: TRBD1
cdr3_nt: TGCAGCGGGGGACAGACAACAGGAACCAAAAACATTCAGTACTTC
cdr3_aa: CSGGQTTGTKNIQYF

j_call: TRBJ2-5
v_call: TRBV20-1
clone_size: many
d_call: TRBD2
cdr3_nt: TGCAGTGCTAAGCGGGAGGGGGAGACCCAGTACTTC
cdr3_aa: CSAKREGETQYF

j_call: TRBJ1-2
v_call: TRBV28
clone_size: few
d_call: -
cdr3_nt: TGTGCCAGCAGTCCAGGGACGATAGTAACCGGCTACACCTTC
cdr3_aa: CASSPGTIVTGYTF

j_call: TRBJ1-5
v_call: TRBV20-1
clone_size: many
d_call: -
cdr3_nt: TGCAGTGCTAGAGAAGATCCGACCGGTCTTGAGCATTTT
cdr3_aa: CSAREDPTGLEHF

j_call: TRBJ1-4
v_call: TRBV7-8
clone_size: many
d_call: -
cdr3_nt: TGTGCCAGCAGCCCCCTCGCGGGGGCGTGGGAAAAACTGTTTTTT
cdr3_aa: CASSPLAGAWEKLFF

j_call: TRBJ2-7
v_call: TRBV15
clone_size: many
d_call: -
cdr3_nt: TGTGCCACCAGCAGAGATAGACTAGAGGGGCAGGGATTTTCCTACGAGCAGTACTTC
cdr3_aa: CATSRDRLEGQGFSYEQYF

j_call: TRBJ2-3
v_call: TRBV7-9
clone_size: -
d_call: -
cdr3_nt: TGTGCCAGCGAGCGGGTCGGGTGGAACACAGATACGCAGTATTTT
cdr3_aa: CASERVGWNTDTQYF

j_call: TRBJ1-2
v_call: TRBV7-9
clone_size: many
d_call: -
cdr3_nt: TGTGCCAGCAGCTCCTCAACTGGTGGCTACACCTTC
cdr3_aa: CASSSSTGGYTF

j_call: TRBJ1-2
v_call: TRBV20-1
clone_size: -
d_call: -
cdr3_nt: TGCAGTGCTAGACGGTCGGGAGGCTACACCTTC
cdr3_aa: CSARRSGGYTF

j_call: TRBJ2-5
v_call: TRBV2
clone_size: -
d_call: TRBD2
cdr3_nt: TGTGCCAGCAGTGACTCCGGGACTAGCGGGAGGGCGGCCGAGACCCAGTACTTC
cdr3_aa: CASSDSGTSGRAAETQYF

j_call: TRBJ2-5
v_call: TRBV11-1
clone_size: -
d_call: TRBD2
cdr3_nt: TGTGCCAGCAGCTTCTGGACTAGCGGGAGTCAAGAGACCCAGTACTTC
cdr3_aa: CASSFWTSGSQETQYF

j_call: TRBJ1-1
v_call: TRBV5-4
clone_size: many
d_call: -
cdr3_nt: TGTGCCAGCAGTTCGGGACAGAACACTGAAGCTTTCTTT
cdr3_aa: CASSSGQNTEAFF

j_call: TRBJ2-1
v_call: TRBV20-1
clone_size: many
d_call: TRBD2
cdr3_nt: TGCAGTGCTAGAATAGCGGGTGAGCAGTTCTTC
cdr3_aa: CSARIAGEQFF

j_call: TRBJ2-6
v_call: TRBV7-2
clone_size: -
d_call: -
cdr3_nt: TGTGCCAGCAGCTTAAGGCAGGCCAACGTCCTGACTTTC
cdr3_aa: CASSLRQANVLTF

j_call: TRBJ1-3
v_call: TRBV5-8
clone_size: many
d_call: -
cdr3_nt: TGTGCCAGCAGCTTATTTTCGAGGAATTCTGGAAACACCATATATTTT
cdr3_aa: CASSLFSRNSGNTIYF